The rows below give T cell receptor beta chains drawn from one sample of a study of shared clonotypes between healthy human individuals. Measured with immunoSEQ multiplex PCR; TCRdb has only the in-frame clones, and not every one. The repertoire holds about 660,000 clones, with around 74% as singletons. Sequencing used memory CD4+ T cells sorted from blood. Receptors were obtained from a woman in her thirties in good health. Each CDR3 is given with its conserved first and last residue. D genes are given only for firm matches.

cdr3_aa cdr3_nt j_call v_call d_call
CASSETGGATNEKLFF TGTGCCAGTAGTGAGACAGGGGGCGCGACTAATGAAAAACTGTTTTTT TRBJ1-4 TRBV19 TRBD1
CASSGTGGLHEQYF TGTGCCAGCAGCGGGACAGGGGGCCTCCACGAGCAGTACTTC TRBJ2-7 TRBV6-1 TRBD1
CASSPRTVNTGELFF TGTGCCAGCTCACCACGGACAGTCAACACCGGGGAGCTGTTTTTT TRBJ2-2 TRBV18 .
CASSPGLAGAWRQETQYF TGTGCCAGCAGCCCCGGACTAGCGGGAGCGTGGAGGCAAGAGACCCAGTACTTC TRBJ2-5 TRBV7-9 TRBD2
CASSFLGSGRARSYEQFF TGTGCCAGCAGCTTTTTAGGGTCCGGGAGGGCCCGTTCTTATGAGCAGTTCTTC TRBJ2-1 TRBV7-8 TRBD2
CASSNRDGGADTQYF TGCGCCAGCAGCAACCGGGACGGAGGGGCAGATACGCAGTATTTT TRBJ2-3 TRBV5-1 .
CASSLAGGSLNTEAFF TGTGCCAGCAGCTTAGCGGGGGGTTCCCTAAACACTGAAGCTTTCTTT TRBJ1-1 TRBV7-9 .
CASSLRGGNTGELFF TGTGCCAGCAGCTTAAGGGGCGGGAACACCGGGGAGCTGTTTTTT TRBJ2-2 TRBV11-2 .
CASSPKPPGLSTSTDTQYF TGTGCCAGCAGTCCGAAACCTCCGGGACTCTCCACTAGCACAGATACGCAGTATTTT TRBJ2-3 TRBV27 .
CASSSATGYGYTF TGCGCCAGCAGTTCCGCGACAGGCTATGGCTACACCTTC TRBJ1-2 TRBV10-1 .
CASSRGAQPQHF TGTGCCAGCAGCCGAGGGGCGCAGCCCCAGCATTTT TRBJ1-5 TRBV7-2 .
CASSVSPSTDTQYF TGTGCCAGCAGTGTTTCACCTAGCACAGATACGCAGTATTTT TRBJ2-3 TRBV28 .
CASSELGLGSYEQYF TGCGCCAGCAGTGAACTCGGTCTCGGGTCCTACGAGCAGTACTTC TRBJ2-7 TRBV10-1 .
CASSQISGRGNTQYF TGTGCCAGCAGCCAAATCAGCGGGAGAGGTAATACGCAGTATTTT TRBJ2-3 TRBV9 TRBD2
CASSGDRVNTGELFF TGTGCCAGCAGTGGAGACAGGGTCAACACCGGGGAGCTGTTTTTT TRBJ2-2 TRBV2 TRBD1
CASSGTKGLSNQPQHF TGTGCCAGTAGTGGCACGAAGGGGCTGAGCAATCAGCCCCAGCATTTT TRBJ1-5 TRBV19 .
CASSQLDSGAFF TGCGCCAGCAGCCAACTCGACAGCGGGGCTTTCTTT TRBJ1-1 TRBV5-1 .
CASSLAQGYYGYTF TGTGCCAGCAGCTTGGCCCAGGGGTACTATGGCTACACCTTC TRBJ1-2 TRBV5-5 .